These T cell receptor beta chains were read from a single sample in a study of blood T cell repertoires in COVID-19. TCRdb keeps only in-frame clones here, not all; method: immunoSEQ multiplex PCR. This table has 150,000 to 200,000 clones, 80% to 90% appearing once. What was sequenced was PBMCs or T cells enriched from blood (not recorded which). These receptors came from a woman between 18 and 29 years old who had recovered from COVID-19. The CDR3 runs from the conserved cysteine through the conserved F or W. The D gene is left open where the match is weak. For some rows the clone size is stated as once, few or many, or as a class when expanded; others skip it.

J | D | V | size | DNA | CDR3
TRBJ2-2 | TRBD1 | TRBV30 | once | TGTGCCTGGAGGATAAGGGACAGAAACACCGGGGAGCTGTTTTTT | CAWRIRDRNTGELFF
TRBJ1-2 | NA | TRBV7-2 | NA | TGTGCCAGCAGCCAAAGTTGGGCGGGCTATGGCTACACCTTC | CASSQSWAGYGYTF
TRBJ2-2 | NA | TRBV5-1 | NA | TGCGCCAGCAGCTTGGCCGAACAGGGTTCCGGGGAGCTGTTTTTT | CASSLAEQGSGELFF
TRBJ2-7 | NA | TRBV29-1 | NA | TGCAGCGTTGAAGATCCCACGAGCTCCTACGAGCAGTACTTC | CSVEDPTSSYEQYF
TRBJ2-5 | NA | TRBV5-5 | NA | TGTGCCAGCAGCGCCGAGGGAGCGCTTGTAGGAGAGACCCAGTACTTC | CASSAEGALVGETQYF
TRBJ2-3 | TRBD2 | TRBV3-1/TRBV3-2 | NA | TGTGCCAGCAGCCAAGAGGGACTAGCGGGGGGCCCGTTTAGCACAGATACGCAGTATTTT | CASSQEGLAGGPFSTDTQYF
TRBJ2-1 | NA | TRBV9 | NA | TGTGCCAGCAGCGACGGGGGAACCTACAATGAGCAGTTCTTC | CASSDGGTYNEQFF
TRBJ1-2 | TRBD1 | TRBV4-1 | NA | TGCGCCAGCAGCCACGGGACAGGGGTGAATGGCTACACCTTC | CASSHGTGVNGYTF
TRBJ1-3 | NA | TRBV6-5 | NA | TGTGCCAGCAGTAAACAGGACTCTGGAAACACCATATATTTT | CASSKQDSGNTIYF
TRBJ2-3 | TRBD2 | TRBV6-2/TRBV6-3 | NA | TGTGCCAGCAGTAAACTAGCGGGGGGGCCAGATACGCAGTATTTT | CASSKLAGGPDTQYF
TRBJ1-2 | TRBD1 | TRBV30 | NA | TGTGCCTGGAACAACAGGGGGAGCGGCTATGGCTACACCTTC | CAWNNRGSGYGYTF
TRBJ1-1 | TRBD1 | TRBV19 | NA | TGTGCCAGTAGTGGGACAGGGGGCAGGGCCACTGAAGCTTTCTTT | CASSGTGGRATEAFF
TRBJ2-3 | NA | TRBV10-2 | NA | TGCGCCAGCGCCGTTTTTGCGGTGCCAGATACGCAGTATTTT | CASAVFAVPDTQYF
TRBJ2-1 | NA | TRBV7-9 | NA | TGTGCCAGCAGCTTATTCTCGGGAAATGAGCAGTTCTTC | CASSLFSGNEQFF
TRBJ2-3 | TRBD1 | TRBV18 | NA | TGTGCCAGCTCATTCGCCGGGACAGGCACCACAGATACGCAGTATTTT | CASSFAGTGTTDTQYF
TRBJ1-1 | TRBD1 | TRBV10-3 | NA | TGTGCCATCAGGGGCCGGGACAGGGAAGCTTTCTTT | CAIRGRDREAFF
TRBJ1-4 | NA | TRBV7-8 | NA | TGTGCCAGCAGCTTCGGAGGGACCTCTAATGAAAAACTGTTTTTT | CASSFGGTSNEKLFF
TRBJ1-6 | NA | TRBV5-4 | few | TGTGCCAGCAGCATATGGGGGGTGAATAATTCACCCCTCCACTTT | CASSIWGVNNSPLHF
TRBJ2-3 | TRBD1 | TRBV28 | NA | TGTGCCAGCAGTCCCCCGGGACAGGGGGCAGATACGCAGTATTTT | CASSPPGQGADTQYF
TRBJ2-7 | TRBD1 | TRBV6-5 | NA | TGTGCCAGCAGTTACCCACGACAGGGGGGCGGCTACGAGCAGTACTTC | CASSYPRQGGGYEQYF
TRBJ2-3 | NA | TRBV2 | once | TGTGCCAGCAGTGAGCGGGGCACAGATACGCAGTATTTT | CASSERGTDTQYF
TRBJ2-7 | NA | TRBV11-3 | NA | TGTGCCAGCAGCTTAGGTGACTACCCCTACGAGCAGTACTTC | CASSLGDYPYEQYF
TRBJ2-7 | TRBD2 | TRBV18 | NA | TGTGCCAGCTCACCTGCGCTAGCGGGGACGCGGGAGCAGTACTTC | CASSPALAGTREQYF
TRBJ2-5 | TRBD2 | TRBV4-2 | NA | TGTGCCAGCAGCCAGACTAGCGGGGGGCAAGAGACCCAGTACTTC | CASSQTSGGQETQYF
TRBJ2-5 | TRBD2 | TRBV5-1 | few | TGCGCCAGCAGCACTAGCGGGGGGGAGACCCAGTACTTC | CASSTSGGETQYF
TRBJ2-7 | TRBD2 | TRBV5-6 | NA | TGTGCCAGCAGCTCAAGCGGGGGGGCCTCCTACGAGCAGTACTTC | CASSSSGGASYEQYF
TRBJ2-3 | NA | TRBV24-1 | NA | TGTGCCACCAGTGACCCGGGTCACTCGCGGCCAGATACGCAGTATTTT | CATSDPGHSRPDTQYF
TRBJ2-1 | TRBD2 | TRBV11-3 | once | TGTGCCAGCAGCTCGAGCCCCATGGCGGGGGCCTACAATGAGCAGTTCTTC | CASSSSPMAGAYNEQFF
TRBJ2-7 | NA | TRBV13 | NA | TGTGCCAGCAGTTCCAAATACGAGCAGTACTTC | CASSSKYEQYF
TRBJ1-4 | NA | TRBV5-4 | NA | TGTGCCAGCAGCAGATACCGGGGGGCTGATGAAAAACTGTTTTTT | CASSRYRGADEKLFF
TRBJ1-5 | NA | TRBV2 | NA | TGTGCCAGCAATCCGACGGAGGGGTATAGCAATCAGCCCCAGCATTTT | CASNPTEGYSNQPQHF
TRBJ1-3 | TRBD1 | TRBV4-1 | NA | TGCGCCAGCAGCCGAGCCGGGACAGGGATTGGAAACACCATATATTTT | CASSRAGTGIGNTIYF
TRBJ2-2 | NA | TRBV12-3/TRBV12-4 | NA | TGTGCCAGTTCGGACAGGAACACCGGGGAGCTGTTTTTT | CASSDRNTGELFF
TRBJ1-3 | NA | TRBV3-1/TRBV3-2 | NA | TGTGCCAGCAGTCGACAGGTCTCTGGGGACACCATATATTTT | CASSRQVSGDTIYF
TRBJ1-3 | TRBD1 | TRBV7-9 | NA | TGTGCCAGCAGCTTAGTCGGACAGGGGAGGCCTGGAAACACCATATATTTT | CASSLVGQGRPGNTIYF
TRBJ1-2 | TRBD1 | TRBV5-1 | NA | TGCGCCAGCAGCTTGGAACAGGGGGAGAATGGCTACACCTTC | CASSLEQGENGYTF
TRBJ2-7 | NA | TRBV5-6 | NA | TGTGCCAGCAGCTCCCGGACATCGTTTTACTACGAGCAGTACTTC | CASSSRTSFYYEQYF
TRBJ2-3 | TRBD2 | TRBV19 | NA | TGTGCCAGTAGTGGGACTAGCGGGGGGGTAGATACGCAGTATTTT | CASSGTSGGVDTQYF
TRBJ1-6 | TRBD1 | TRBV9 | NA | TGTGCCAGCAGCGTAGTGTGGGTTGGTTCGGGACAGGGGAGCTCCTATAATTCACCCCTCCACTTT | CASSVVWVGSGQGSSYNSPLHF
TRBJ2-1 | TRBD2 | TRBV5-4 | NA | TGTGCCAGCAGCTTTCGGGGGAGGGATGAGCAGTTCTTC | CASSFRGRDEQFF
TRBJ2-3 | TRBD2 | TRBV3-1/TRBV3-2 | NA | TGTGCCAGCAGCCAAGCCCGACTAGCGGGGGGGCGCGATACGCAGTATTTT | CASSQARLAGGRDTQYF
TRBJ1-6 | TRBD1 | TRBV5-4 | NA | TGTGCCAGCAGACACCGACAGGGAAGCTCCTATAATTCACCCCTCCACTTT | CASRHRQGSSYNSPLHF
TRBJ1-6 | TRBD1 | TRBV27 | NA | TGTGCCAGCAGGGGGACAGGGGGTAATAATTCACCCCTCCACTTT | CASRGTGGNNSPLHF
TRBJ2-1 | TRBD2 | TRBV3-1/TRBV3-2 | NA | TGTGCCAGCAGCCAAGGGCCGGGGGGGTCCTACAATGAGCAGTTCTTC | CASSQGPGGSYNEQFF
TRBJ2-1 | NA | TRBV18 | NA | TGTGCCAGCTCACCAAACTGGGCCCATTTTTACAATGAGCAGTTCTTC | CASSPNWAHFYNEQFF
TRBJ2-5 | NA | TRBV9 | NA | TGTGCCAGCAGCGTAGATCCAGGGCAGGGTGGAGAGACCCAGTACTTC | CASSVDPGQGGETQYF
TRBJ1-1 | NA | TRBV10-3 | NA | TGTGCCATCAGTGACAGAGGATTTGAAGCTTTCTTT | CAISDRGFEAFF
TRBJ1-2 | NA | TRBV29-1 | NA | TGCAGCGTTGAAGATCCGCAGGTTTTGGGCGGCTACACCTTC | CSVEDPQVLGGYTF